This T cell receptor (beta chain) was found in a study of vaccination and CD4 T cells after COVID-19. About the study: Collection of post-vaccine samples followed dose two by a median about 75 days, spanning a range of 14 to 241.

A remark on this clonotype: What it binds is unknown.

Germline V gives CDR1 ENHRY, CDR2 SYGVKD. The CDR3 contains 15 residues. V lost 6 bases and J lost 4, with 13 bases in between. The Oncomine TCR Beta short-read assay generated sequence data from the DNA of cultured CD4+ T cells. DNA came from CD4+ T cells after culture. TCRdb itself ran the PCR reads through MiXCR, one entry per CDR3 protein. The sample has 20,000 to 25,000 distinct CDR3 sequences, approximately 40% seen once. The time point is: late sampling 161 to 241 days after vaccination in three convalescent patients. The treatment denotes: approximately 10-day PBMC culture with coronavirus spike peptide pools or control peptides (ViraFEST assay). Before TCRs were sequenced, ViraFEST expanded antigen-specific T cells with peptide pools. Whole-study findings and limits: Vaccine-specific clones in convalescent patients were spike mono-reactive in 304 of 307 cases.

Sequences were derived from CD4+ T cells from blood, cultured in vitro, sampled about 7 months after SARS-CoV-2 vaccination. V usage is TRBV10-3 and J usage is TRBJ2-6; possible D gene TRBD2, 5 bases. This clonotype was sampled from a human donor who had recovered from COVID-19. DNA of the CDR3: TGTGCCATCAGGGGAGTGGCGCGGGGGGCCAACGTCCTGACTTTC. This gives the protein CAIRGVARGANVLTF.